These 25 T cell receptor beta chains were sequenced from one sample in a study of OX40 agonist ivuxolimab in advanced cancers. The repertoire was sequenced with immunoSEQ multiplex PCR; TCRdb's copy has only in-frame clones and lacks some. The table has some 140,000 clones, less than 95% seen once. The specimen was CD4+ or CD8+ T cells sorted from blood, collected in a trial of the OX40 agonist ivuxolimab. Receptors were obtained from an adult with an advanced solid tumor such as melanoma, head and neck, liver or kidney cancer.

The genes are TRBV6-6 and TRBJ2-1; 11 bases agree with TRBD1. The CDR3 spans 15 residues. Germline loops: CDR1 MNHNY, CDR2 SVGAGI (reference sequence). With V trimmed by 7 bases and J by 8 bases, 10 bases remained unmatched. CDR3 DNA: TGTGCCAGCACCACTCTTCGGACAGGGGGCTATGAGCAGTTCTTC. Its protein is CASTTLRTGGYEQFF.

J is TRBJ1-1 and V is TRBV5-6; no clear D. This CDR3 has 12 residues. V was cut by 1 base and J by 8 bases, with 9 bases left in between. Germline CDR1 SGHDT, CDR2 YYEEEE. The CDR3 DNA reads as TGTGCCAGCAGCTTGCGGGTTACGGAAGCTTTCTTT. As protein: CASSLRVTEAFF.

The chain joins TRBV7-2 to TRBJ1-5; a weak D match, TRBD1 (6 bases). This CDR3 has 16 amino acids. V lost 4 bases, J lost 3 bases, and 16 bases lay in between. Germline V CDR1 and CDR2: SGHTA, FQGNSA. The CDR3 region is CASSSSIGTINQPQHF. CDR3 coding DNA: TGTGCCAGCAGCTCATCAATCGGGACAATCAATCAGCCCCAGCATTTT.

The V call is TRBV10-3, the J call TRBJ2-1; D possibly corresponds to TRBD2 (6 bases). Trimming cost V 4 bases and J 8 bases, with 15 bases left between them. This CDR3 has 14 amino acids. CDR1 is ENHRY, CDR2 SYGVKD, per germline. DNA for the CDR3: TGTGCCATCAGTGGAGGGACTTCGGGGGATGAGCAGTTCTTC. This sequence encodes CAISGGTSGDEQFF.

V and J are TRBV12-2 and TRBJ2-7; the table's D call of TRBD2 was not tested on the DNA. TRBV12-2 corresponds to a pseudogene. This CDR3 spans 11 amino acids. CDR3 sequence reads: CRRREGLEQYF. The CDR3 bases are TGCCGGCGGCGGGAGGGCCTCGAGCAGTACTTC.

About this clone itself: Its ends do not fully match the called genes, so a read error is possible. The chain links TRBV7-7 to TRBJ2-3; the D is unclear. Germline V gives CDR1 SSHAT, CDR2 FNYEAQ (reference sequence). CDR3 size: 15 residues. The CDR3 nucleotides are TGTGCTAGCAGCCCCGACCTTGCGCGCACAGATACGCAGTATTTT. It encodes CASSPDLARTDTQYF.

This chain links TRBV5-6 with TRBJ2-7; 11 bases agree with TRBD1. With 5 bases clipped from V and 4 bases from J, the junction kept 5 bases outside the gene matches. The CDR3 sequence is 14 residues long. Germline V gene data show CDR1 as SGHDT and CDR2 as YYEEEE. The CDR3 nucleotides are TGTGCCAGCAGTCCGGGACAGGGGGAATACGAGCAGTACTTC. This gives the protein CASSPGQGEYEQYF.

The rearrangement joins TRBV11-2 to TRBJ2-1; weak D call: TRBD2 (5 bases). The CDR3 consists of 16 residues. Looked up from germline, CDR1 is SGHAT and CDR2 is FQNNGV. V lost 1 base and J lost 4, with 14 bases in between. CDR3 DNA: TGTGCCAGCAGCTTAGGAGGTCTAGCCGATTACAATGAGCAGTTCTTC. Encoded protein: CASSLGGLADYNEQFF.

This rearrangement joins TRBV9 to TRBJ1-3, with 7 bases lining up with TRBD1. The CDR3 contains 16 residues. J gave up 2 bases and V 3 bases, and 8 bases lay outside the gene matches. CDR1 SGDLS and CDR2 YYNGEE come from the germline V gene. CDR3: CASSGDSAWTGNTIYF. Here the CDR3 DNA reads TGTGCCAGCAGCGGGGACAGTGCCTGGACTGGAAACACCATATATTTT. The variable domain in full, with the rest retrieved from reference TRBV9 and TRBJ1-3, is DSGVTQTPKHLITATGQRVTLRCSPRSGDLSVYWYQQSLDQGLQFLIQYYNGEERAKGNILERFSAQQFPDLHSELNLSSLELGDSALYFCASSGDSAWTGNTIYFGEGSWLTVV.

The chain links TRBV28 to TRBJ1-3, with a weak D call TRBD1 (5 bases). There are 14 residues in the CDR3. V lost 7 bases, J lost 3 bases, and 13 bases lay in between. Germline CDR1 and CDR2: MDHEN and SYDVKM. The CDR3 loop reads CASIPQGGGNTIYF. The CDR3 DNA is TGTGCCAGCATTCCCCAGGGAGGTGGAAACACCATATATTTT.

This clone was observed a handful of times. The V and J genes are TRBV5-8 and TRBJ1-4; D perhaps matches TRBD1 (6 bases). Trimming cost V 4 bases and J 3 bases, with 16 bases left between them. CDR3 length: 16 amino acids. The germline V gene encodes CDR1 SGHTS and CDR2 YDEGEE. The CDR3, as DNA: TGTGCCAGCAGCGCGCCGTGGGGGCGTCCTAATGAAAAACTGTTTTTT. Translation gives CASSAPWGRPNEKLFF.

This sequence joins TRBV15 and TRBJ2-1; D is perhaps TRBD1 (5 bases). CDR1 is LNHNV and CDR2 is YYDKDF in the germline V gene (reference sequence). V lost 0 bases and J lost 1, with 13 bases in between. The CDR3 is 17 amino acids. For the CDR3, the DNA is TGTGCCACCAGCAGAGATTACGTGACAGCTTCCTACAATGAGCAGTTCTTC. Residues: CATSRDYVTASYNEQFF.

V usage is TRBV4-1 and J usage is TRBJ2-4; no clear D. The CDR3 sequence is 16 residues long. V shed 3 bases and J shed 3 bases, with 15 bases lying between them. The germline gives CDR1 MGHRA, CDR2 YSYEKL. CDR3 nucleotides: TGCGCCAGCAGCCAGCCCTTAGGTATTGGCAAAAACATTCAGTACTTC. This sequence encodes CASSQPLGIGKNIQYF.

The rearrangement links TRBV14 to TRBJ2-3, with D perhaps TRBD1 (6 bases). Trimming cost V 2 bases and J 5 bases, with 8 bases left between them. Germline V gives CDR1 SGHDN, CDR2 FVKESK. CDR3 size: 13 residues. This CDR3 reads CASSQLQGDTQYF. The CDR3 bases are TGTGCCAGCAGCCAACTACAGGGAGATACGCAGTATTTT.

This clone was recorded a few times. This chain links TRBV18 with TRBJ2-7, with D possibly being TRBD1 or TRBD2 (5 bases each). The ends were cut back, 6 bases at V and 8 bases at J, with 26 bases in the middle. The CDR3 extends over 16 amino acids. The germline V gene encodes CDR1 KGHSH and CDR2 LQKENI. CDR3 DNA sequence: TGTGCCAGCTCTTCCCTTGGGACGTTGTCCCCGAACCAGCAGTACTTC. It translates to CASSSLGTLSPNQQYF.

The chain joins TRBV6-5 to TRBJ2-4; D may correspond to TRBD1 or TRBD2 (5 bases each). Trimming shortened V by 6 bases and J by 0 bases, and 12 bases separated the two germline ends. The germline V gene encodes CDR1 MNHEY and CDR2 SVGAGI. The CDR3 runs 15 residues. The CDR3: CASSDTGPAKNIQYF. In nucleotides, the CDR3 is TGTGCCAGCAGCGACACGGGGCCAGCCAAAAACATTCAGTACTTC.

The chain employs TRBV21-1 and TRBJ1-2; the DNA was not used to check the table's D call, TRBD1. TRBV21-1 is noted as a pseudogene. This CDR3 contains 11 residues. The CDR3 sequence: CARRTGGGYTF. The CDR3 bases are TGTGCCAGGCGGACAGGGGGTGGCTACACCTTC.

The chain links TRBV19 to TRBJ1-5; D call uncertain. V lost 7 bases to trimming and J lost 0 bases, with 16 bases between them. CDR1 and CDR2 from the germline V gene are LNHDA and SQIVND (reference sequence). The CDR3 loop spans 16 amino acids. The CDR3: CASTTRWSNSNQPQHF. The CDR3 bases are TGTGCCAGTACCACCAGGTGGTCTAATAGCAATCAGCCCCAGCATTTT. Full variable domain (remainder filled in from reference TRBV19 and TRBJ1-5): DGGITQSPKYLFRKEGQNVTLSCEQNLNHDAMYWYRQDPGQGLRLIYYSQIVNDFQKGDIAEGYSVSREKKESFPLTVTSAQKNPTAFYLCASTTRWSNSNQPQHFGDGTRLSIL.

The chain is built from TRBV7-9 and TRBJ1-2, with 7 bases matching TRBD1. The germline gives CDR1 SEHNR, CDR2 FQNEAQ (reference sequence). V shed 7 bases and J 5 bases; nucleotides not matched to a gene: 10. The CDR3 covers 14 residues. In DNA form, the CDR3 reads TGTGCCAGCACCGAGACGACAGGGTATTATGGCTACACCTTC. Its translation: CASTETTGYYGYTF.

V and J are TRBV6-6 and TRBJ2-1; D not certain. CDR1 is MNHNY, CDR2 SVGAGI, per germline (reference sequence). This CDR3 is 13 amino acids long. Trimming stripped 5 bases from V and 2 bases from J, with 7 bases between. This chain's CDR3 is CASSDRTYNEQFF. CDR3 nucleotide sequence: TGTGCCAGCAGTGACCGAACCTACAATGAGCAGTTCTTC.

The chain carries TRBV4-1 and TRBJ2-3; 7 bases map to TRBD1. This CDR3 is 15 amino acids long. Looked up from germline, CDR1 is MGHRA and CDR2 is YSYEKL. V lost 3 bases, J lost 7 bases, and 10 bases stayed unmatched. For the CDR3, the DNA is TGCGCCAGCAGCCAGGGGGACAGCGGTGTTAATACGCAGTATTTT. Its protein product is CASSQGDSGVNTQYF.

The chain links TRBV28 to TRBJ1-4, with 7 bases fitting TRBD1. Trimming cost V 4 bases and J 4 bases; bases outside gene matches: 3. In germline, CDR1 is MDHEN, CDR2 SYDVKM. This CDR3 region has 14 residues. The CDR3 loop reads CASSSGQVNEKLFF. In nucleotides, the CDR3 is TGTGCCAGCAGTTCCGGACAGGTTAATGAAAAACTGTTTTTT.

The gene calls are TRBV6-4 and TRBJ1-4; no definite D call. CDR3 length equals 15 residues. V lost 6 bases to trimming and J lost 1 base, with 12 bases between them. Germline V gene sequence: CDR1 MRHNA, CDR2 SNTAGT. CDR3 region: CASSPSFGTNEKLFF. In nucleotides, the CDR3 is TGTGCCAGCAGCCCCTCGTTTGGAACTAATGAAAAACTGTTTTTT.

This chain links TRBV5-1 with TRBJ1-5; unclear D gene. The germline V gene has CDR1 SGHRS and CDR2 YFSETQ. Trimming cost V 4 bases and J 0 bases, with 11 bases left between them. CDR3 length: 15 residues. The CDR3 sequence is CASSPSTDSNQPQHF. The CDR3 region has the DNA TGCGCCAGCAGCCCGTCGACGGATAGCAATCAGCCCCAGCATTTT. The full variable domain, in which reference TRBV5-1 and TRBJ1-5 provide the parts outside the CDR3, is KAGVTQTPRYLIKTRGQQVTLSCSPISGHRSVSWYQQTPGQGLQFLFEYFSETQRNKGNFPGRFSGRQFSNSRSEMNVSTLELGDSALYLCASSPSTDSNQPQHFGDGTRLSIL.

DNA for the CDR3: TGCAGCGTTGAAGATCGAGCGGACAGGGGTGATGAGACCCAGTACTTC. Its protein is CSVEDRADRGDETQYF. This sequence joins TRBV29-1 and TRBJ2-5, with 9 bases fitting TRBD1. Germline CDR1 reads SQVTM; CDR2 reads ANQGSEA. The CDR3 extends over 16 amino acids. V lost 0 bases and J lost 5; bases outside the gene matches: 10.